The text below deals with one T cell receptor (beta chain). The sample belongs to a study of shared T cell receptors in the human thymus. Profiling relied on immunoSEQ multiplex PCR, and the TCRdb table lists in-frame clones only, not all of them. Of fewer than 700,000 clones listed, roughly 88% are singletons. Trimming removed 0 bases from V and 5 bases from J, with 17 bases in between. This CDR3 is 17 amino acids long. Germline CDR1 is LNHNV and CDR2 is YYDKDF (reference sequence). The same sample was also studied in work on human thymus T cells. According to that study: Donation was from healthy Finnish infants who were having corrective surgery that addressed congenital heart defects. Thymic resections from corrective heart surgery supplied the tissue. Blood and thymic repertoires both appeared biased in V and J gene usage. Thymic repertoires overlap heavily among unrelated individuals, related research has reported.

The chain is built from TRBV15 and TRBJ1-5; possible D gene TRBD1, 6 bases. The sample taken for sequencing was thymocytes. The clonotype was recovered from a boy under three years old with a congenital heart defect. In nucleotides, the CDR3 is TGTGCCACCAGCAGAGATCCCACAGGAGGGGGGGATCAGCCCCAGCATTTT. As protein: CATSRDPTGGGDQPQHF.